The 4 T cell receptor beta chains listed next were all sequenced from one sample in a study of blood T cells in healthy people across ages. Next came a second PCR, run for about 7 to 11 cycles, which used a sample-barcoded 5' primer along with a J-beta primer mix. Using its own MiXCR run on the 5' RACE reads, TCRdb lists one record per CDR3 protein. The sample has about 290,000 distinct CDR3 sequences, 27% seen once. Sequencing was done on a sample of blood. The source is a woman in her 70s in good health.

The chain combines TRBV29-1 with TRBJ2-5; D may be TRBD1 (5 bases). The J call is in doubt because the DNA end fits TRBJ2-7 better. This CDR3 is 12 amino acids long. Per the germline V gene, CDR1 is SQVTM and CDR2 is ANQGSEA. The CDR3 here is CSVGQGTYEQYF. CDR3 in DNA: TGCAGCGTTGGTCAGGGCACCTACGAGCAGTACTTC.

J is TRBJ2-1 and V is TRBV28; TRBD1 might be the D (6 bases). Germline assignment: CDR1 MDHEN and CDR2 SYDVKM. V shed 6 bases and J shed 0 bases, with 12 bases lying between them. This CDR3 region has 15 residues. Written as DNA, the CDR3 is TGTGCCAGCAGGGCACACAGGGCCTCCTACAATGAGCAGTTCTTC. Protein sequence: CASRAHRASYNEQFF.

The rearrangement joins TRBV7-2 to TRBJ2-5; TRBD2 agrees at 11 bases. The DNA end is a closer match to TRBJ2-1, so the J assignment may be wrong. The CDR3 sequence is 16 residues long. Germline V gene data show CDR1 as SGHTA and CDR2 as FQGNSA. CDR3 amino acids: CASSRFVAGGPSEQFF. The CDR3 bases are TGTGCCAGCAGCCGATTCGTAGCGGGAGGGCCTAGTGAGCAGTTCTTC.

The J gene is TRBJ2-7, the V gene TRBV6-5; TRBD2 agrees at 7 bases. Looked up from germline, CDR1 is MNHEY and CDR2 is SVGAGI. The ends lost 0 bases at V and 2 bases at J; junction bases unmatched: 10. This CDR3 contains 17 residues. The CDR3 nucleotides read TGTGCCAGCAGTTACTCGAGAGCGGGGCCTTACACCTACGAGCAGTACTTC. It codes for CASSYSRAGPYTYEQYF.